This T cell receptor beta chain was sequenced in a study of T-cell memory formation after mild COVID-19. From the 5' RACE reads, TCRdb called clonotypes with MiXCR, one entry per CDR3 protein. The repertoire consists of 150,000 to 200,000 distinct CDR3 sequences, with roughly 15% occurring once and the leading ten covering 13% to 15%. CDR1 is SEHNR, CDR2 FQNEAQ, per germline (reference sequence). There are 13 residues in the CDR3. The V and J ends lost 6 bases and 1 base respectively, with 9 bases between them. This TCR came from an adult woman who had mild COVID-19 (a few samples of this study predate the infection). Cell type and time point are not known. Sequencing used PBMCs or a T cell subset sorted from them (not recorded which). The chain is built from TRBV7-9 and TRBJ1-1, with D perhaps TRBD1 (5 bases). The CDR3 sequence: CASSTGTNTEAFF. The DNA of the CDR3 is TGTGCCAGCAGTACAGGAACGAACACTGAAGCTTTCTTT.